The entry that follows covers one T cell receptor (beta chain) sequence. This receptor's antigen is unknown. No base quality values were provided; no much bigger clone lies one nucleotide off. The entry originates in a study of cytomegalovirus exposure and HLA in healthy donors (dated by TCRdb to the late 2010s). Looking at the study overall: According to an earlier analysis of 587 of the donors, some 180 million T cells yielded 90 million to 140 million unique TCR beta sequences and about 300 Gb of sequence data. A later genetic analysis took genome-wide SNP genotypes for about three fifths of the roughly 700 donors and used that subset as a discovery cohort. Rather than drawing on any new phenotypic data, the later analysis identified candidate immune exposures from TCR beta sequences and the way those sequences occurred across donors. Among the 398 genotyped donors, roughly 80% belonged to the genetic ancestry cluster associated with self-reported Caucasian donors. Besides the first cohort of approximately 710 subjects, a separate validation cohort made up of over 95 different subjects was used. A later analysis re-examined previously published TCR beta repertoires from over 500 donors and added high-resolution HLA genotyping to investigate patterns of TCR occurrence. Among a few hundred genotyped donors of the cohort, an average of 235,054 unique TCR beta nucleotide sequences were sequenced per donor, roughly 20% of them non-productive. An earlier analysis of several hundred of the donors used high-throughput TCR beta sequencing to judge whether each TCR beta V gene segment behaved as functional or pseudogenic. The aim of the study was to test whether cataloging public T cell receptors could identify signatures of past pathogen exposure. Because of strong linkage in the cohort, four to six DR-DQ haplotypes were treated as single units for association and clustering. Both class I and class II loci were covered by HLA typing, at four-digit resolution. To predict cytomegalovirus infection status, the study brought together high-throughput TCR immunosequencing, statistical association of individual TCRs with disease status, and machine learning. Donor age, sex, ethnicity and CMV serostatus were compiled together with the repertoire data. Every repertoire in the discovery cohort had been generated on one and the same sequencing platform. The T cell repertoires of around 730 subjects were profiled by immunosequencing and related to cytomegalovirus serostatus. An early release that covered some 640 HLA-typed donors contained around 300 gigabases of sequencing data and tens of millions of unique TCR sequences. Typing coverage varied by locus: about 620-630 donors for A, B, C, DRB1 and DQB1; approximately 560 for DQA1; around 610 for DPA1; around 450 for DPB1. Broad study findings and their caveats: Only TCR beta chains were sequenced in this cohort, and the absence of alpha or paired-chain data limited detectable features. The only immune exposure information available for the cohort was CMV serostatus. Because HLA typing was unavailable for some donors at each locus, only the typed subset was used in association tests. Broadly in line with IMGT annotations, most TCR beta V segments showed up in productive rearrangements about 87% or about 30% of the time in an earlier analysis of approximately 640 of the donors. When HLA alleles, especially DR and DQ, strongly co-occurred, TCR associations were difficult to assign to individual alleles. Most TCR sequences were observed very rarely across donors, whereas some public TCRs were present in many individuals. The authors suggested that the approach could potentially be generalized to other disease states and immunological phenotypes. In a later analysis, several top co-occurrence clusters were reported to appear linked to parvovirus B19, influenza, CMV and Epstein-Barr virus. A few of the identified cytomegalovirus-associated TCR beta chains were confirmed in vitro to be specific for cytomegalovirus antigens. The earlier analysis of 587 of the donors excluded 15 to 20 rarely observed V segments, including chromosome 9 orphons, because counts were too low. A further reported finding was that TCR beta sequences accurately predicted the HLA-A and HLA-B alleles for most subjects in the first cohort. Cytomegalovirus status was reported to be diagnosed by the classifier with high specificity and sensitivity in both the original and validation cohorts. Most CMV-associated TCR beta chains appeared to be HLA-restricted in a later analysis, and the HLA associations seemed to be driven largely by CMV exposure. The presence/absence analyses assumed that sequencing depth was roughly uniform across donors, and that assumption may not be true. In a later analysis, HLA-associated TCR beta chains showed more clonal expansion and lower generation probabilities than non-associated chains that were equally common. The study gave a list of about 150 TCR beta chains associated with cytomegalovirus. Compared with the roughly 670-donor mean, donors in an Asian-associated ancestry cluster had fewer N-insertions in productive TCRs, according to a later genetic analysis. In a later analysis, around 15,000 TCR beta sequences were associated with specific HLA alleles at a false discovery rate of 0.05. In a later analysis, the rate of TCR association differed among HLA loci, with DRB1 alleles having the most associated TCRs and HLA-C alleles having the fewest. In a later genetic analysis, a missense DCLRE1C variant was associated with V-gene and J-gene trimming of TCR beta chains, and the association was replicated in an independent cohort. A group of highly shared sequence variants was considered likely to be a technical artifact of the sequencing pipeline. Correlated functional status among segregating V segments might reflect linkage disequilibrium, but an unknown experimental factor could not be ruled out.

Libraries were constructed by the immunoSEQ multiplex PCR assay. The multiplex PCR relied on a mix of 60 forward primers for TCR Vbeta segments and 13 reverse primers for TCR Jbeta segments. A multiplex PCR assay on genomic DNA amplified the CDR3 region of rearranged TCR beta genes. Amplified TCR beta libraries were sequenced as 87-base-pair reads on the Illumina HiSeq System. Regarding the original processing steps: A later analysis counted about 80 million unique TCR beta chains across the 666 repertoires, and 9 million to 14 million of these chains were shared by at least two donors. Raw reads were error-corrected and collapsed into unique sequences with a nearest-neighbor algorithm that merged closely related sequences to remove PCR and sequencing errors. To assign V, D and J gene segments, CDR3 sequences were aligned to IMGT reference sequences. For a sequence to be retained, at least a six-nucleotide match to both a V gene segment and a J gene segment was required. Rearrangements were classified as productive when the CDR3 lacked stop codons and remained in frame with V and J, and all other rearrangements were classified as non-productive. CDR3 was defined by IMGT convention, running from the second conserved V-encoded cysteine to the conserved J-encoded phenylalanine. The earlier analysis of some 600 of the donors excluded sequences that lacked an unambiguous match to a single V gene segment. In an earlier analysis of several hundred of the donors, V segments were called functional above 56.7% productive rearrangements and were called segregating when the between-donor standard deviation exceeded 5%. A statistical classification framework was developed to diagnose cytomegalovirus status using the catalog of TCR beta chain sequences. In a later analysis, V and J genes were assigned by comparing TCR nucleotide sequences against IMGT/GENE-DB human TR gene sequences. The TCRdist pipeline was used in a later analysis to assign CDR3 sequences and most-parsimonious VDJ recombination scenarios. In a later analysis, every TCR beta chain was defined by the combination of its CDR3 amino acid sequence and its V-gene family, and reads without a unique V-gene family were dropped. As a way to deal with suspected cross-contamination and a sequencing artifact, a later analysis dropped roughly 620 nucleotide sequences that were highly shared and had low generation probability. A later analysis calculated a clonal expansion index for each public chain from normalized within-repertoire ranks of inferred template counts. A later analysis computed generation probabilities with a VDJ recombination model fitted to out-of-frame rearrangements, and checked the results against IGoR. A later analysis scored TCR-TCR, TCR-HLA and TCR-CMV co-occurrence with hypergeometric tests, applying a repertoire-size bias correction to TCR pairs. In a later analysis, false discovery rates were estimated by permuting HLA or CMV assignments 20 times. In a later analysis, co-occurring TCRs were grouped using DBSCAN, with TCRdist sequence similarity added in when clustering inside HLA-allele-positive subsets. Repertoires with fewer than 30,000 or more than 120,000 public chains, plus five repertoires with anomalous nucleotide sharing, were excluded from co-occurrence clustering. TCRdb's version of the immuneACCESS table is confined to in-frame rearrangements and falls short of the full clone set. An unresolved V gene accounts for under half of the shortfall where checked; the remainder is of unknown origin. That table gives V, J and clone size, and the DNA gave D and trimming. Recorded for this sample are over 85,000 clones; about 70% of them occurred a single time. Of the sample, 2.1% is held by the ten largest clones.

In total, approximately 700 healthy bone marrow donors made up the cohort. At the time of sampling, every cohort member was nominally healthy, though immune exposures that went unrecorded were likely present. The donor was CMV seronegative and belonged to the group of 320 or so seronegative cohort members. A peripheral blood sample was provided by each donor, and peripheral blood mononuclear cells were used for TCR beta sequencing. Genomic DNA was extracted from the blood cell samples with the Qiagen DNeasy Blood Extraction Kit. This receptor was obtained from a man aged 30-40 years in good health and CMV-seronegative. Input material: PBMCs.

The bases read TGTGCCACCATGACTTCCCCCTACAATGAGCAGTTCTTC. Translation gives CATMTSPYNEQFF. The sequence is built from TRBV15 and TRBJ2-1; the D gene cannot be named for sure. The CDR3 covers 13 residues, taking in both the cysteine and the phenylalanine. Just CDR3 DNA is preserved here, 39 bases in frame from base 1. The germline ends are 9 bases apart after V is trimmed by 7 bases and J by 2 bases. CDR1 LNHNV and CDR2 YYDKDF were looked up in the germline V gene (reference sequence).